The next 21 T cell receptor beta chains were all read from a single sample in a study of cytotoxic CD8 clonotypes in ibrutinib-treated CLL. Here immunoSEQ multiplex PCR was the method, and the copy in TCRdb shows in-frame clones only, minus some. The data hold more than 150,000 clones, with about 72% observed a single time. This material consisted of PBMCs, taken after 24 months of ibrutinib treatment. Receptors originate from a human donor with chronic lymphocytic leukemia.

This clone was counted a single time. The genes are TRBV5-5 and TRBJ2-7; no clear D. The CDR3 has 14 residues. Germline V gene lookup returns CDR1 SGHKS and CDR2 YYEKEE (reference sequence). Trimming took off 1 base at V and 4 bases at J, with 12 bases between the two ends. The CDR3 loop is CASSLSHPRYEQYF. In nucleotides, the CDR3 is TGTGCCAGCAGCTTGTCACATCCCCGGTACGAGCAGTACTTC.

This clone was counted ten times or more. This chain links TRBV4-2 with TRBJ2-3, with 10 bases that match TRBD2. V lost 1 base and J lost 1; bases outside the gene matches: 2. Germline V CDR1 and CDR2: LGHNA, YNFKEQ. The CDR3 is made up of 16 amino acids. The CDR3 bases are TGTGCCAGCAGCCAAGTGACTAGCGGGCGCACAGATACGCAGTATTTT. Its translation is CASSQVTSGRTDTQYF.

The chain carries TRBV7-6 and TRBJ1-2; 7 nucleotides agree with TRBD1. V lost 5 bases and J lost 3; bases outside the gene matches: 3. Germline lookup yields CDR1 SGHVS and CDR2 FNYEAQ. This CDR3 comprises 13 residues. This CDR3 is CASSTGQDYGYTF. The DNA for the CDR3 is TGTGCCAGCAGCACCGGACAGGACTATGGCTACACCTTC.

This clone came up once. V usage is TRBV27 and J usage is TRBJ2-5; TRBD1 aligns across 9 bases. V lost 5 bases to trimming and J lost 4 bases; unmatched junction nucleotides: 8. Per germline, CDR1 MNHEY and CDR2 SMNVEV (reference sequence). The CDR3 runs 15 residues. For the CDR3, the DNA is TGTGCCAGCAGTCCGCGGGGGACAGGGCCAGAGACCCAGTACTTC. Translation: CASSPRGTGPETQYF.

The chain carries TRBV2 and TRBJ2-5, with D tentatively TRBD1 (6 bases). Germline V gene lookup returns CDR1 SNHLY and CDR2 FYNNEI. There are 14 residues in the CDR3. Trimming pared 0 bases from V and 5 bases from J, leaving 10 bases between. The CDR3, as DNA: TGTGCCAGCAGTGAAGCGAGGGGGTCGGAGACCCAGTACTTC. Translation: CASSEARGSETQYF.

In this sample, this clone turned up a few times. J is TRBJ2-1 and V is TRBV6-5; the match to TRBD2 covers 8 bases. The germline V gene encodes CDR1 MNHEY and CDR2 SVGAGI. CDR3 length: 11 amino acids. Germline trimming cut 8 bases from V and 9 bases from J; bases unmatched to any gene: 3. CDR3 region: CASRGLGEQFF. CDR3 nucleotides: TGTGCCAGCCGGGGACTAGGTGAGCAGTTCTTC.

The CDR3 spells CASSQILAGASNTGELFF. The CDR3 bases are TGCGCCAGCAGCCAGATACTAGCGGGAGCCTCGAACACCGGGGAGCTGTTTTTT. The V and J genes are TRBV4-3 and TRBJ2-2; 11 positions match TRBD2. The V gene's germline CDR1 is LGHNA and CDR2 YSLEER. There are 18 residues in the CDR3. The V segment lost 3 bases and the J segment 0 bases; nucleotides outside the gene matches: 6.

The CDR3 nucleotides are TGTGCCAGCAGCTTAAGTCTAGCGGGAGCCCGTCACACCGGGGAGCTGTTTTTT. Translating gives CASSLSLAGARHTGELFF. V gene TRBV7-3 combines with J gene TRBJ2-2; 10 nucleotides match TRBD2. CDR3 length: 18 amino acids. Germline trimming cut 1 base from V and 3 bases from J; bases unmatched to any gene: 8. Germline V gene lookup returns CDR1 SGHTA and CDR2 FQGTGA.

This clone turned up a few times. The chain couples TRBV7-2 to TRBJ2-3; a possible D gene is TRBD2 (6 bases). Germline loops: CDR1 SGHTA, CDR2 FQGNSA. The CDR3 consists of 14 residues. V lost 5 bases to trimming and J lost 5 bases, with 14 bases between them. The CDR3 region has the DNA TGTGCCAGCAGCCCTCGGCTAGCGAGAGATACGCAGTATTTT. Translated, it gives CASSPRLARDTQYF. Together with reference TRBV7-2 and TRBJ2-3, the CDR3 gives the full variable domain: GAGVSQSPSNKVTEKGKDVELRCDPISGHTALYWYRQSLGQGLEFLIYFQGNSAPDKSGLPSDRFSAERTGGSVSTLTIQRTQQEDSAVYLCASSPRLARDTQYFGPGTRLTVL.

This sequence joins TRBV28 and TRBJ1-3, with D possibly matching TRBD1 (6 bases). The CDR3 has 13 residues. Germline-derived CDR1 and CDR2 are MDHEN and SYDVKM. Trimming pared 6 bases from V and 6 bases from J, leaving 12 bases between. The CDR3 DNA follows: TGTGCCAGCAGCCACGGACAGAAAAACACCATATATTTT. This gives the protein CASSHGQKNTIYF.

The chain links TRBV9 to TRBJ1-2, with unresolved D. The germline V gene has CDR1 SGDLS and CDR2 YYNGEE. This CDR3 spans 14 amino acids. V dropped 0 bases and J dropped 4 bases, with 10 bases sitting between them. Written as DNA, the CDR3 is TGTGCCAGCAGCGTAGAAGTACAGAGCTATGGCTACACCTTC. Translating gives CASSVEVQSYGYTF.

The chain couples TRBV7-9 to TRBJ1-1, with 10 bases identical to TRBD1. The CDR3 runs to 16 residues. Unmatched junction bases numbered 13, after V lost 7 bases and J lost 5 bases. Germline assignment: CDR1 SEHNR and CDR2 FQNEAQ (reference sequence). CDR3 sequence: CASNQASGQGDTEAFF. CDR3 in DNA: TGTGCCAGCAACCAAGCCTCCGGACAGGGGGATACTGAAGCTTTCTTT.

The chain has TRBV30 and TRBJ1-4, with TRBD1 identical over 9 bases. The V and J ends lost 3 bases and 4 bases, in that order; junction bases with no gene match: 3. Looked up from germline, CDR1 is GTSNPN and CDR2 is SVGIG (reference sequence). The CDR3 runs 14 residues. In DNA, the CDR3 is TGTGCCTGGAGAGCGGGACAGGGTAATGAAAAACTGTTTTTT. Protein product: CAWRAGQGNEKLFF.

In its sample, this clone was seen once. The rearrangement joins TRBV28 to TRBJ1-2; TRBD1 might be the D (5 bases). The V gene's germline CDR1 is MDHEN and CDR2 SYDVKM. The CDR3 is 12 amino acids. The germline V and J ends were trimmed by 9 bases and 5 bases, with 13 bases remaining between them. CDR3 in amino acids: CASRRGAYGYTF. As DNA, the CDR3 is TGTGCCAGTCGCCGCGGGGCTTATGGCTACACCTTC.

This chain uses TRBV4-1 with TRBJ2-1; 12 bases map to TRBD2. CDR1 MGHRA and CDR2 YSYEKL come from the germline V gene. J gave up 7 bases and V 3 bases, and 10 bases lay outside the gene matches. This CDR3 region has 17 residues. CDR3 in amino acids: CASSHTPLAGGINEQFF. CDR3 in DNA: TGCGCCAGCAGCCACACGCCGCTAGCGGGAGGGATAAATGAGCAGTTCTTC.

This clone came up a few times. The V call is TRBV10-3, the J call TRBJ2-1, with D perhaps matching TRBD1 (5 bases). The CDR3 is 14 residues long. V dropped 3 bases and J dropped 5 bases, with 11 bases sitting between them. Germline CDR1 and CDR2: ENHRY and SYGVKD. CDR3 nucleotides: TGTGCCATCAGTGAAGGGGTGCTCAACAATGAGCAGTTCTTC. Translating it yields CAISEGVLNNEQFF.

The chain uses TRBV11-2 and TRBJ2-3; 7 bases agree with TRBD1. J lost 3 bases, V lost 5 bases, and 11 bases had no gene match. CDR1 and CDR2 (germline): SGHAT, FQNNGV. This CDR3 comprises 16 residues. This chain's CDR3 is CASSIATGPGTDTQYF. CDR3 DNA: TGTGCCAGCAGCATAGCGACAGGGCCTGGGACAGATACGCAGTATTTT.

V is TRBV5-4 and J is TRBJ2-3; D is uncertain. CDR3 length equals 15 residues. The germline V and J ends were trimmed by 0 bases and 0 bases, with 8 bases remaining between them. Germline V CDR1 and CDR2: SGHNT, YYREEE (reference sequence). CDR3 in DNA: TGTGCCAGCAGCTTGGTTGGGGATAGCACAGATACGCAGTATTTT. Translated, it gives CASSLVGDSTDTQYF.

The chain joins TRBV7-9 to TRBJ2-1; D may be TRBD1 or TRBD2 (6 bases each). The V end lost 5 bases, the J end lost 7 bases, and 18 bases lay between the germline ends. Per the germline V gene, CDR1 is SEHNR and CDR2 is FQNEAQ (reference sequence). The CDR3 length is 15 residues. CDR3 protein: CASSTKGGGLNEQFF. The CDR3 DNA is TGTGCCAGCAGCACAAAAGGGGGAGGTTTGAATGAGCAGTTCTTC.

CDR3: CASSLLTGTRSEYEQYF. The CDR3 DNA reads TGTGCCAGCAGCTTACTGACCGGGACTAGGTCAGAATACGAGCAGTACTTC. The rearrangement links TRBV7-2 to TRBJ2-7, with TRBD2 matching 8 bases. Trimming took 2 bases from V and 4 from J; bases not matched to a gene: 13. Germline V lookup: CDR1 SGHTA, CDR2 FQGNSA. CDR3 length: 17 residues.

The chain recombines TRBV4-3 with TRBJ2-3; no definite D call. Deletions cut 1 base from V and 1 base from J, with 15 bases between. Per the germline V gene, CDR1 is LGHNA and CDR2 is YSLEER. The CDR3 is 17 residues long. CDR3 sequence: CASSQVLTPSGTDTQYF. CDR3 sequence (DNA): TGCGCCAGCAGCCAAGTACTGACTCCGAGCGGCACAGATACGCAGTATTTT.